The 32 T cell receptor beta chains in this list originate from one sample, sequenced in a study of response to subunit inactivated influenza vaccine. TCRdb recomputed calls from the RT-PCR reads with MiXCR, one row per CDR3 protein. The sample includes about 540,000 distinct CDR3 sequences, approximately 22% of them seen just once. The same data also went into a second study, on T cells expressing NK-cell markers. As that report states: Synthesis of TCR beta cDNA relied on 5'RACE template switching carrying UMIs.

Sequenced here: CD4+ T cells sorted from PBMCs, sampled 11 to 12 days after vaccination. The receptors here all came from a man in his fifties or sixties who received an inactivated influenza vaccine.

This clonotype was observed many times. The gene calls are TRBV10-3 and TRBJ1-6, with a possible D match to TRBD1 (5 bases). The CDR3 runs 14 residues. The V gene's germline CDR1 is ENHRY and CDR2 SYGVKD. Between the trimmed V and J ends, which lost 5 bases and 8 bases, there was a span of 13 bases. The CDR3 loop reads CAISTSGGDSPLHF. The CDR3 DNA follows: TGTGCCATCAGTACGTCCGGGGGAGATTCACCCCTCCACTTT.

This clonotype has more than one count but fewer than ten. The genes are TRBV5-6 and TRBJ2-1; D not resolved. Germline V gene lookup returns CDR1 SGHDT and CDR2 YYEEEE. CDR3 length equals 15 residues. Trimming removed 4 bases at V and 3 bases at J, with 14 bases between. CDR3 region: CASSTSPTHYNEQFF. Written as DNA, the CDR3 is TGTGCCAGCAGCACGAGCCCGACACACTACAATGAGCAGTTCTTC.

The chain links TRBV5-5 to TRBJ2-5; D call uncertain. Trimming removed 3 bases at V and 5 bases at J, with 8 bases between. The germline gives CDR1 SGHKS, CDR2 YYEKEE (reference sequence). This CDR3 comprises 12 residues. The CDR3 DNA reads as TGTGCCAGCAGCTCGGCGCGGGAGACCCAGTACTTC. Protein product: CASSSARETQYF.

This clonotype was counted between two and nine times. In nucleotides, the CDR3 is TGTGCCAGCAGTTACTCAAAAGAAGGGGGCTATTACGAGCAGTACTTC. It codes for CASSYSKEGGYYEQYF. The chain combines TRBV6-5 with TRBJ2-7; TRBD1 aligns across 7 bases. V was clipped by 0 bases and J by 4 bases; unmatched bases: 9. Germline-derived CDR1 and CDR2 are MNHEY and SVGAGI. The CDR3 loop spans 16 amino acids.

CDR3 bases: TGTGCCAGCAGCGCGGGACTAGCGGGATTGGAGACCCAGTACTTC. This encodes CASSAGLAGLETQYF. J is TRBJ2-5 and V is TRBV7-3, with 13 bases identical to TRBD2. Losses at the gene ends were 5 bases for V and 5 bases for J; bases not matched to a gene: 5. Germline CDR1 SGHTA, CDR2 FQGTGA. The CDR3 totals 15 residues.

The sample holds a few counts of this clonotype. The chain couples TRBV7-3 to TRBJ1-1, with D possibly matching TRBD1 (5 bases). Germline V gives CDR1 SGHTA, CDR2 FQGTGA. Between the trimmed V and J ends, which lost 4 bases and 0 bases, there was a span of 9 bases. The CDR3 has 14 amino acids. In DNA form, the CDR3 reads TGTGCCAGCAGCTGGGGCGGGATGAACACTGAAGCTTTCTTT. It encodes CASSWGGMNTEAFF.

This clonotype was counted between two and nine times. The chain joins TRBV29-1 to TRBJ2-2; no clear D gene. Germline V lookup: CDR1 SQVTM, CDR2 ANQGSEA. V was clipped by 7 bases and J by 0 bases, with 9 bases between them. This CDR3 region has 13 residues. The DNA for the CDR3 is TGCAGCGCTAACAGCCCGAACACCGGGGAGCTGTTTTTT. Its protein is CSANSPNTGELFF.

This clonotype turned up a few times. This chain links TRBV20-1 with TRBJ1-5; perhaps TRBD1 as D (6 bases). Germline V gene lookup returns CDR1 DFQATT and CDR2 SNEGSKA (reference sequence). V dropped 4 bases and J dropped 0 bases, with 16 bases sitting between them. The CDR3 has 16 amino acids. CDR3 DNA: TGCAGTGCTACAAAAGACAGGACCTATAGCAATCAGCCCCAGCATTTT. Residues: CSATKDRTYSNQPQHF.

This clonotype was counted a few times. Here the CDR3 DNA reads TGTGCCAGCAGCGGACAGATAGCGGGAGCTGGCACAGATACGCAGTATTTT. Encoded protein: CASSGQIAGAGTDTQYF. This chain links TRBV7-2 with TRBJ2-3, with 9 bases that match TRBD2. The CDR3 has 17 amino acids. Germline V lookup: CDR1 SGHTA, CDR2 FQGNSA. With 5 bases clipped from V and 1 base from J, the junction kept 10 bases outside the gene matches.

The chain is built from TRBV4-3 and TRBJ1-6; D is unclear. CDR3 length equals 16 residues. With 0 bases removed from V and 1 base from J, the gap between germline ends came to 7 bases. Germline V gives CDR1 LGHNA, CDR2 YSLEER. The chain's CDR3 is CASSQDWDSYNSPLHF. The DNA for the CDR3 is TGCGCCAGCAGCCAAGATTGGGATTCCTATAATTCACCCCTCCACTTT.

This clonotype has a handful of counts. The rearrangement links TRBV5-1 to TRBJ2-5, with 9 positions matching TRBD1. There are 14 residues in the CDR3. V shed 3 bases and J 5 bases; nucleotides not matched to a gene: 5. Per the germline V gene, CDR1 is SGHRS and CDR2 is YFSETQ. The CDR3 sequence is CASSSGTGSETQYF. The DNA of the CDR3 is TGCGCCAGCAGCTCAGGGACAGGGAGCGAGACCCAGTACTTC.

The rearrangement links TRBV6-2 or TRBV6-3 to TRBJ2-3, with 8 bases aligning to TRBD2. Unmatched junction bases numbered 7, after V lost 8 bases and J lost 9 bases. The CDR3 is made up of 12 amino acids. Germline assignment: CDR1 MNHEY and CDR2 SVGEGT. The DNA of the CDR3 is TGTGCCAGCTGGGAACGGGGGGGCACGCAGTATTTT. The encoded protein is CASWERGGTQYF.

This clonotype was counted only a few times. The V call is TRBV9, the J call TRBJ2-4; D not certain. The CDR3 totals 14 residues. The V gene's germline CDR1 is SGDLS and CDR2 YYNGEE. Trimming pared 4 bases from V and 0 bases from J, leaving 8 bases between. CDR3 sequence: CASSSEVAKNIQYF. In DNA, the CDR3 is TGTGCCAGCAGCTCAGAGGTAGCCAAAAACATTCAGTACTTC. The complete variable domain, with remaining parts taken from reference TRBV9 and TRBJ2-4, reads DSGVTQTPKHLITATGQRVTLRCSPRSGDLSVYWYQQSLDQGLQFLIQYYNGEERAKGNILERFSAQQFPDLHSELNLSSLELGDSALYFCASSSEVAKNIQYFGAGTRLSVL.

The chain links TRBV20-1 to TRBJ2-2; TRBD1 is a possible D gene (6 bases). Germline V lookup: CDR1 DFQATT, CDR2 SNEGSKA (reference sequence). This CDR3 has 12 residues. The V and J ends lost 2 bases and 5 bases respectively, with 6 bases between them. The CDR3 region has the DNA TGCAGTGCTAGAACAGGGACCGGGGAGCTGTTTTTT. Encoded protein: CSARTGTGELFF.

This rearrangement joins TRBV10-3 to TRBJ1-1; D ambiguous. The CDR3 loop spans 17 amino acids. CDR1 and CDR2 (germline): ENHRY, SYGVKD. V was clipped by 0 bases and J by 0 bases, with 14 bases between them. The CDR3 here is CAISESDRRLMNTEAFF. DNA of the CDR3: TGTGCCATCAGTGAGTCTGACCGCCGACTAATGAACACTGAAGCTTTCTTT.

Note on this clonotype: A read error may produce the germline difference seen at one junction end. The chain uses TRBV4-3 and TRBJ1-6; a possible D gene is TRBD1 (5 bases). The CDR3 covers 14 residues. The germline V gene has CDR1 LGHNA and CDR2 YSLEER. Here the CDR3 reads CASNQEGRDSPLHF. Written as DNA, the CDR3 is TGCGCCAGCAACCAAGAGGGACGTGATTCACCCCTCCACTTT.

The chain combines TRBV7-2 with TRBJ2-5; D gene uncertain. Germline CDR1 is SGHTA and CDR2 is FQGNSA. V lost 3 bases and J 0 bases, leaving 8 bases between the germline ends. The CDR3 sequence is 14 residues long. The CDR3 nucleotides are TGTGCCAGCAGCTTTGACCGATACCAAGAGACCCAGTACTTC. Protein: CASSFDRYQETQYF.

This clonotype was counted a few times. The CDR3 DNA sequence: TGTGCCAGCAGCTGGAAGGACTTTTACCACGAGCAGTACTTC. Protein sequence: CASSWKDFYHEQYF. This chain uses TRBV11-2 with TRBJ2-7; TRBD2 is a possible D gene (5 bases). Looked up from germline, CDR1 is SGHAT and CDR2 is FQNNGV. V shed 4 bases and J shed 5 bases, with 15 bases lying between them. This CDR3 spans 14 amino acids.

This clonotype has a handful of counts. The V gene is TRBV4-3, the J gene TRBJ1-5; D is unclear. CDR1 is LGHNA and CDR2 is YSLEER in the germline V gene. The CDR3 loop spans 17 amino acids. Trimming cost V 1 base and J 2 bases, with 15 bases left between them. The DNA of the CDR3 is TGCGCCAGCAGCCAAGGGGCAGGCAATGAAGGCAATCAGCCCCAGCATTTT. As protein: CASSQGAGNEGNQPQHF.

This chain links TRBV5-1 with TRBJ2-4; perhaps D is TRBD1 or TRBD2 (6 bases each). The CDR3 sequence is 14 residues long. Looked up from germline, CDR1 is SGHRS and CDR2 is YFSETQ. Trimming removed 0 bases from V and 8 bases from J, with 12 bases in between. This CDR3 reads CASSLEGGRDIQYF. The DNA of the CDR3 is TGCGCCAGCAGCTTGGAGGGGGGCCGGGACATTCAGTACTTC.

This clonotype was recorded a few times. The chain carries TRBV27 and TRBJ1-1; possible D gene TRBD1, 6 bases. V was trimmed by 5 bases and J by 4 bases, leaving 11 bases between them. Germline V gene sequence: CDR1 MNHEY, CDR2 SMNVEV (reference sequence). The CDR3 sequence is 13 residues long. The chain's CDR3 is CASSRARGTEAFF. The CDR3 DNA follows: TGTGCCAGCAGTCGTGCCAGGGGCACTGAAGCTTTCTTT.

In this sample, this clonotype turned up a few times. This CDR3 is CASSSRDREAGELFF. In nucleotides, the CDR3 is TGCGCCAGCAGCTCCCGGGACAGGGAGGCCGGGGAGCTGTTTTTT. This chain connects TRBV5-1 to TRBJ2-2; 9 bases map to TRBD1. The V gene end was trimmed by 3 bases and the J gene end by 6 bases; junction bases not matched to a gene: 6. Looked up from germline, CDR1 is SGHRS and CDR2 is YFSETQ. The CDR3 runs 15 residues.

As DNA, the CDR3 is TGCGCCATTAAGGACGACTCGAACACCGGGGAGCTGTTTTTT. This translates into CAIKDDSNTGELFF. The chain employs TRBV5-1 and TRBJ2-2; D gene uncertain. Germline V lookup: CDR1 SGHRS, CDR2 YFSETQ. Trimming removed 9 bases from V and 0 bases from J, with 12 bases in between. The CDR3 runs 14 residues.

Many counts were recorded for this clonotype. The CDR3 nucleotides are TGCAGTGCTAGGGGGACAGGGAACACCGGGGAGCTGTTTTTT. Its translation: CSARGTGNTGELFF. The chain joins TRBV20-1 to TRBJ2-2; the match to TRBD1 covers 8 bases. The junction had 1 base not matched to a gene; V was cut back by 3 bases and J by 1 base. From germline, CDR1 is DFQATT and CDR2 SNEGSKA (reference sequence). This CDR3 has 14 amino acids.

The chain links TRBV5-1 to TRBJ2-1, with TRBD2 identical over 8 bases. After removal of 4 bases from V and 6 bases from J, the junction contained 12 bases not matched to a gene. The length of the CDR3 is 16 residues. Germline CDR1 SGHRS, CDR2 YFSETQ. CDR3 sequence: CASSAQSGGQSNEQFF. CDR3 sequence (DNA): TGCGCCAGCAGCGCCCAGTCGGGAGGGCAGAGCAATGAGCAGTTCTTC. Full variable domain (remainder filled in from reference TRBV5-1 and TRBJ2-1): KAGVTQTPRYLIKTRGQQVTLSCSPISGHRSVSWYQQTPGQGLQFLFEYFSETQRNKGNFPGRFSGRQFSNSRSEMNVSTLELGDSALYLCASSAQSGGQSNEQFFGPGTRLTVL.

The CDR3 sequence: CASSETGSGEQFF. The DNA for the CDR3 is TGTGCCAGCAGTGAAACAGGGAGTGGTGAGCAGTTCTTC. The rearrangement joins TRBV2 to TRBJ2-1; a weak D match, TRBD1 (6 bases). Germline CDR1 reads SNHLY; CDR2 reads FYNNEI. The CDR3 spans 13 residues. V was cut by 2 bases and J by 9 bases, with 11 bases left in between.

The rearrangement uses TRBV5-1 and TRBJ2-5, with 16 bases aligning to TRBD2. Trimming took 4 bases from V and 5 from J; bases not matched to a gene: 8. The CDR3 totals 17 residues. Germline values: CDR1 SGHRS, CDR2 YFSETQ. Written as DNA, the CDR3 is TGCGCCAGCAGCCCGGGACTAGCGGGAGGGCCCAGGGAGACCCAGTACTTC. Residues: CASSPGLAGGPRETQYF.

The rearrangement links TRBV6-2 or TRBV6-3 to TRBJ2-1; D unresolved. The CDR3 has 14 residues. Germline V gene lookup returns CDR1 MNHEY and CDR2 SVGEGT. Between the trimmed V and J ends, which lost 5 bases and 2 bases, there was a span of 10 bases. CDR3 coding DNA: TGTGCCAGCAGTAAGAGTCCCACCTACAATGAGCAGTTCTTC. Translated, it gives CASSKSPTYNEQFF.

The chain has TRBV7-2 and TRBJ2-4; 7 nucleotides match TRBD1. CDR1 and CDR2 from the germline V gene are SGHTA and FQGNSA. The V gene end was trimmed by 6 bases and the J gene end by 0 bases; junction bases not matched to a gene: 2. This CDR3 has 14 residues. CDR3 residues: CASRRTGAKNIQYF. The CDR3 nucleotides read TGTGCCAGCAGGAGGACAGGAGCCAAAAACATTCAGTACTTC.

J is TRBJ2-1 and V is TRBV3-1; no firm D call. CDR3 size: 18 residues. Deletions cut 1 base from V and 7 bases from J, with 23 bases between. The V gene's germline CDR1 is LGHDT and CDR2 YNNKEL (reference sequence). Here the CDR3 reads CASSQGVQRWSRSNEQFF. The CDR3 coding sequence is TGTGCCAGCAGCCAAGGGGTGCAGAGATGGAGTAGGAGTAATGAGCAGTTCTTC.

The chain carries TRBV20-1 and TRBJ2-3; 10 bases are shared with TRBD2. The length of the CDR3 is 14 residues. Looked up from germline, CDR1 is DFQATT and CDR2 is SNEGSKA (reference sequence). The J segment lost 5 bases and the V segment lost 6 bases, leaving 8 bases of the junction unmatched. CDR3 DNA sequence: TGCAGTGCCCGTCTAGCGGGGGTGGGAGATACGCAGTATTTT. Translated: CSARLAGVGDTQYF.

This clonotype came up a few times. The rearrangement uses TRBV12-3 or TRBV12-4 and TRBJ2-3; TRBD2 matches at 8 bases. CDR3 length: 13 amino acids. Trimming cost V 8 bases and J 2 bases; bases outside gene matches: 3. CDR3 amino acids: CASERGFTDTQYF. CDR3 nucleotide sequence: TGTGCCAGCGAGCGGGGGTTCACAGATACGCAGTATTTT.